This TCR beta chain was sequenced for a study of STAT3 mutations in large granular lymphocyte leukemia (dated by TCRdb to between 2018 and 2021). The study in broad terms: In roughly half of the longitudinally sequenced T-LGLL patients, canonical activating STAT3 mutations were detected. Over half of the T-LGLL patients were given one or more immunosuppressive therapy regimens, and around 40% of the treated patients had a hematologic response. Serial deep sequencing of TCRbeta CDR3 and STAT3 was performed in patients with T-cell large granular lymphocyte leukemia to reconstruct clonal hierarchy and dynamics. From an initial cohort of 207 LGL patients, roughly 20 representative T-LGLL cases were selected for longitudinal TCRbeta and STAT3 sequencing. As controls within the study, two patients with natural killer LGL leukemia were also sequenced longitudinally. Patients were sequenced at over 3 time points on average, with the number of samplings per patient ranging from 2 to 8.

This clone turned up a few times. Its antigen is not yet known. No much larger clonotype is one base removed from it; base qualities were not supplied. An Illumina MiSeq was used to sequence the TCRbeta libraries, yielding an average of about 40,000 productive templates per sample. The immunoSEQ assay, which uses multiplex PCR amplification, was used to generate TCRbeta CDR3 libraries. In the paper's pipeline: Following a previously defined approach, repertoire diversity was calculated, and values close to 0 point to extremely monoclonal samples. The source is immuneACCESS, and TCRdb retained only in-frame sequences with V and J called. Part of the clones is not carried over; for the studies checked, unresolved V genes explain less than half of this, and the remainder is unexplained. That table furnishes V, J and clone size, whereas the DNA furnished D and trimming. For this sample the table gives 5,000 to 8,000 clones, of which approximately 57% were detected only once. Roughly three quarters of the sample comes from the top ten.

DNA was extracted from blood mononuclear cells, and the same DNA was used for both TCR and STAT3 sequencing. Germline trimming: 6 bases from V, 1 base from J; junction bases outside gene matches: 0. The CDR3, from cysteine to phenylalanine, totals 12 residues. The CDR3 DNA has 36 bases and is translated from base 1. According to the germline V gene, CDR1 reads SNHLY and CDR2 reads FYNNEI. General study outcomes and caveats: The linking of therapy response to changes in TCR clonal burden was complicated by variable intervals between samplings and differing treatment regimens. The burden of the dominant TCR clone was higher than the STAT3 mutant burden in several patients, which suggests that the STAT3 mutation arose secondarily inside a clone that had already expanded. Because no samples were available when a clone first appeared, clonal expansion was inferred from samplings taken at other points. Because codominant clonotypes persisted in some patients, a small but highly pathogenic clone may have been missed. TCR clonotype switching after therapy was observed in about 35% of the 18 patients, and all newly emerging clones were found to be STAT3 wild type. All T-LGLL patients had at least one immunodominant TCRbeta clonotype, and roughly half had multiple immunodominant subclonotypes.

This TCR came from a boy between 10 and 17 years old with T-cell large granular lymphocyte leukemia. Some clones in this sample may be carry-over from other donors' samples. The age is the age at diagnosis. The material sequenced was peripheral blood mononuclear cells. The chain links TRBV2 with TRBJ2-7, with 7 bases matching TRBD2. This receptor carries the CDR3 CASRGLSYEQYF. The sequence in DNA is TGTGCCAGCAGGGGACTATCCTACGAGCAGTACTTC. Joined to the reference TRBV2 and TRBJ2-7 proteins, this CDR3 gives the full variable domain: EPEVTQTPSHQVTQMGQEVILRCVPISNHLYFYWYRQILGQKVEFLVSFYNNEISEKSEIFDDQFSVERPDGSNFTLKIRSTKLEDSAMYFCASRGLSYEQYFGPGTRLTVT.